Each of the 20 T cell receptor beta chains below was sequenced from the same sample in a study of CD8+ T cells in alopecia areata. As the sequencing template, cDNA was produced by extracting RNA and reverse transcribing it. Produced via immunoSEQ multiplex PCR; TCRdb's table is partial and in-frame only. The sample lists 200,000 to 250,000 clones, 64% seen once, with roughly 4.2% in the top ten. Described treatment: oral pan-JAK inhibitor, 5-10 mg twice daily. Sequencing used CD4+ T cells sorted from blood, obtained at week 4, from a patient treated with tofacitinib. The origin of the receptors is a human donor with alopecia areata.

The DNA for the CDR3 is TGTGCCAGCAGCACCCGGACTAGCGGGGTTAACGATGAGCAGTTCTTC. It is translated as CASSTRTSGVNDEQFF. This sequence joins TRBV7-2 and TRBJ2-1, with 12 bases identical to TRBD2. This CDR3 contains 16 residues. Germline CDR1 reads SGHTA; CDR2 reads FQGNSA. The trim removed 5 bases at V and 8 bases at J, leaving 10 bases unmatched. The whole variable domain, filled in from reference TRBV7-2 and TRBJ2-1, reads GAGVSQSPSNKVTEKGKDVELRCDPISGHTALYWYRQSLGQGLEFLIYFQGNSAPDKSGLPSDRFSAERTGGSVSTLTIQRTQQEDSAVYLCASSTRTSGVNDEQFFGPGTRLTVL.

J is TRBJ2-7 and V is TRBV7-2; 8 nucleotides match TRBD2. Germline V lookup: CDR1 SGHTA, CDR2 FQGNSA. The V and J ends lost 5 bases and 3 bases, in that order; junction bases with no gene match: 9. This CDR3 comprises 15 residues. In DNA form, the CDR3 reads TGTGCCAGCAGCCCTTCTCGCGGGGGGATCTACGAGCAGTACTTC. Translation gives CASSPSRGGIYEQYF. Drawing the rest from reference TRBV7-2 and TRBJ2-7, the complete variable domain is GAGVSQSPSNKVTEKGKDVELRCDPISGHTALYWYRQSLGQGLEFLIYFQGNSAPDKSGLPSDRFSAERTGGSVSTLTIQRTQQEDSAVYLCASSPSRGGIYEQYFGPGTRLTVT.

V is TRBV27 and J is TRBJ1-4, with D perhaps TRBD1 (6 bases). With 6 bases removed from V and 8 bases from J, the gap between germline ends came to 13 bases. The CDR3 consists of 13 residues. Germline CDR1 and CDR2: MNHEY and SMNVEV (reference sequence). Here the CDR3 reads CASRGANGEKLFF. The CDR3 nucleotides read TGTGCCAGCAGGGGGGCGAACGGGGAAAAACTGTTTTTT. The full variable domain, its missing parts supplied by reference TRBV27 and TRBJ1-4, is EAQVTQNPRYLITVTGKKLTVTCSQNMNHEYMSWYRQDPGLGLRQIYYSMNVEVTDKGDVPEGYKVSRKEKRNFPLILESPSPNQTSLYFCASRGANGEKLFFGSGTQLSVL.

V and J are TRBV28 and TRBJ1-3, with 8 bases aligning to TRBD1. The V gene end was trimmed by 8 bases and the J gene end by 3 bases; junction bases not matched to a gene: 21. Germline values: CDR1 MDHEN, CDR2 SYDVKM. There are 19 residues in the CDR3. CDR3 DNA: TGTGCCAGCTCCGGCACCGGGCGGGTGACAGGGGTAATTGGAAACACCATATATTTT. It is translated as CASSGTGRVTGVIGNTIYF.

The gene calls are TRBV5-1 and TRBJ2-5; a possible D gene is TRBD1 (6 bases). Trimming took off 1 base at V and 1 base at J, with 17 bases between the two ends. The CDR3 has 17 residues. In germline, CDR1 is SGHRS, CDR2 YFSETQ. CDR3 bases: TGCGCCAGCAGCTTGAGGTTAGGGGGTGCTACCCAAGAGACCCAGTACTTC. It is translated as CASSLRLGGATQETQYF.

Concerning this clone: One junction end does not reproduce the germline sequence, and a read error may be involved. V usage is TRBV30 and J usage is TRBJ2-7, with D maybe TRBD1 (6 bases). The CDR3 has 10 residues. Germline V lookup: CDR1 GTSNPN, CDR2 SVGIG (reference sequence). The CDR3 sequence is CAWSVTGGTF. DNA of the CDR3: TGTGCCTGGAGTGTAACTGGGGGCACCTTC.

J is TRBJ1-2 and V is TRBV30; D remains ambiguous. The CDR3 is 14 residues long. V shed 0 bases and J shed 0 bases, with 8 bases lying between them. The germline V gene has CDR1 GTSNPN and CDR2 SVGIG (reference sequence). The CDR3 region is CAWSVPGTNYGYTF. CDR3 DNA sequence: TGTGCCTGGAGTGTACCAGGTACTAACTATGGCTACACCTTC.

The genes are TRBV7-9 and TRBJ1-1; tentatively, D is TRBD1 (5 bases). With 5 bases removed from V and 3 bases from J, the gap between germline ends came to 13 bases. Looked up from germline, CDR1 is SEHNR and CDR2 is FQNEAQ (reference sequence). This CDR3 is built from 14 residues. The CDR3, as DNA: TGTGCCAGCAGCAAAGAGGGACCCTACACTGAAGCTTTCTTT. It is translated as CASSKEGPYTEAFF.

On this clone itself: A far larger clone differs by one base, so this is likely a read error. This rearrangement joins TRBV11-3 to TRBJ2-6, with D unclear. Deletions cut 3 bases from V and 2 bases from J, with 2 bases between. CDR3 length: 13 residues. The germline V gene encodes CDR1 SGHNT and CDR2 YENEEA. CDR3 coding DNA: TGTGCCAGCAGCTTGGCTGGGGCCAACGTCCTGACTTTC. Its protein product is CASSLAGANVLTF.

The CDR3 reads CASSRREFGYGYTF. In DNA form, the CDR3 reads TGTGCCAGCAGCCGGAGGGAATTCGGGTATGGCTACACCTTC. J is TRBJ1-2 and V is TRBV5-6; D gene ambiguous. Germline V lookup: CDR1 SGHDT, CDR2 YYEEEE. Trimming cost V 4 bases and J 5 bases, with 15 bases left between them. The CDR3 loop spans 14 amino acids.

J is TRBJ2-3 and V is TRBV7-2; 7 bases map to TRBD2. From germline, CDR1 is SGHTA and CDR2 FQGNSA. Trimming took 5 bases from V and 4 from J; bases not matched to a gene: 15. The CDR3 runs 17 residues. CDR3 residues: CASSRALSGGGADTQYF. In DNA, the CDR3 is TGTGCCAGCAGCAGGGCCCTTTCGGGGGGAGGGGCAGATACGCAGTATTTT.

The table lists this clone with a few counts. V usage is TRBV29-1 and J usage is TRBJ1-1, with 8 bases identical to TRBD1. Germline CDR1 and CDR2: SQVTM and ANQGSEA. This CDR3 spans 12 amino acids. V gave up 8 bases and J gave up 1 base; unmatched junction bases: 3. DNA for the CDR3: TGCAGCTTTGGACAGGGGAACACTGAAGCTTTCTTT. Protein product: CSFGQGNTEAFF.

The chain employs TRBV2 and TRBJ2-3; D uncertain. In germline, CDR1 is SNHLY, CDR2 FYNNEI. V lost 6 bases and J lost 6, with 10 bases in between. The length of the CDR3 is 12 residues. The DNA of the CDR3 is TGTGCCAGCAGGTTTAGTGGGGATACGCAGTATTTT. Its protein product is CASRFSGDTQYF.

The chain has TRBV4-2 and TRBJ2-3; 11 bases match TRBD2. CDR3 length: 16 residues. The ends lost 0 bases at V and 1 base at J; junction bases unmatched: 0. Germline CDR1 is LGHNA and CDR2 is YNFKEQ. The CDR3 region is CASSQEGLAGTDTQYF. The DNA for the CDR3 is TGTGCCAGCAGCCAAGAGGGACTAGCGGGCACAGATACGCAGTATTTT.

This CDR3 reads CAWSSTEGAKNIQYF. The CDR3 bases are TGTGCCTGGAGTTCTACAGAGGGGGCCAAAAACATTCAGTACTTC. V usage is TRBV30 and J usage is TRBJ2-4; D possibly matches TRBD1 or TRBD2 (5 bases each). The V end lost 2 bases, the J end lost 1 base, and 12 bases lay between the germline ends. Germline V gene lookup returns CDR1 GTSNPN and CDR2 SVGIG (reference sequence). This CDR3 is 15 amino acids long. Looking up the rest from reference TRBV30 and TRBJ2-4 gives the full variable domain: SQTIHQWPATLVQPVGSPLSLECTVEGTSNPNLYWYRQAAGRGLQLLFYSVGIGQISSEVPQNLSASRPQDRQFILSSKKLLLSDSGFYLCAWSSTEGAKNIQYFGAGTRLSVL.

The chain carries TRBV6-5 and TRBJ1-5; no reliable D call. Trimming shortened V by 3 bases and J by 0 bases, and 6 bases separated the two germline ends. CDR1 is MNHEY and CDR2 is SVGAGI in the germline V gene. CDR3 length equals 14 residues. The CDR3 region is CASSYGDSNQPQHF. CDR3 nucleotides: TGTGCCAGCAGTTATGGGGATAGCAATCAGCCCCAGCATTTT.

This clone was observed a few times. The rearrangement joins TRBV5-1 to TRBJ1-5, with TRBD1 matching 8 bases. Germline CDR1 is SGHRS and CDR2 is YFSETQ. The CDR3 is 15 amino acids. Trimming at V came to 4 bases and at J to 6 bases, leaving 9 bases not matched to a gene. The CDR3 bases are TGCGCCAGCAGCCTTTGGACAGGGACGGGTCAGCCCCAGCATTTT. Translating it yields CASSLWTGTGQPQHF. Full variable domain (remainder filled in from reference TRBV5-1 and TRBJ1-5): KAGVTQTPRYLIKTRGQQVTLSCSPISGHRSVSWYQQTPGQGLQFLFEYFSETQRNKGNFPGRFSGRQFSNSRSEMNVSTLELGDSALYLCASSLWTGTGQPQHFGDGTRLSIL.

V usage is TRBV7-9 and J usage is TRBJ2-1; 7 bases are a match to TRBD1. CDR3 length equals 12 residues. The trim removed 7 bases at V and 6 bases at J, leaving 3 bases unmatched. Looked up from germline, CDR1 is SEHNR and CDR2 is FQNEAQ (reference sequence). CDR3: CASNRGGNEQFF. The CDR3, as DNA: TGTGCCAGCAACAGGGGCGGCAATGAGCAGTTCTTC.

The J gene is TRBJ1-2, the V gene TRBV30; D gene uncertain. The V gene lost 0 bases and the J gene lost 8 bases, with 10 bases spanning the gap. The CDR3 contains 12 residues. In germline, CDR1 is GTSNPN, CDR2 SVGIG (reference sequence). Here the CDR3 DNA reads TGTGCCTGGAGTGTCCAGGTCCCCGGCTACACCTTC. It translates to CAWSVQVPGYTF.

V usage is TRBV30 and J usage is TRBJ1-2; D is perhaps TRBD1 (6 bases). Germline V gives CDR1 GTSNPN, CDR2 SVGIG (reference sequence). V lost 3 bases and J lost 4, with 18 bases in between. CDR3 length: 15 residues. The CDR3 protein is CAWRRVRGSSYGYTF. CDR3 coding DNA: TGTGCCTGGAGGCGGGTCAGGGGCTCCTCCTATGGCTACACCTTC.